The 22 T cell receptor beta chains below all came from one sample that was sequenced in a study of T cells in Graves' hyperthyroidism and ophthalmopathy. Researchers took RNA transcripts and amplified the TCR beta CDR3 regions from them. The HTBI set primed first-round TCR CDR3 RT-PCR. TCRdb re-derived calls from the multiplex PCR reads in MiXCR, one entry per CDR3 protein. Of 550,000 to 600,000 distinct CDR3 sequences listed, approximately 44% are singletons. Sequences were obtained from peripheral blood or thyroid tissue (not recorded which). The receptor source for this set is an adult woman with Graves' disease, either hyperthyroidism or ophthalmopathy (not recorded which).

This clonotype was recorded once. V gene TRBV19 combines with J gene TRBJ1-1, with 7 bases matching TRBD1. CDR1 is LNHDA, CDR2 SQIVND, per germline (reference sequence). V was pared by 6 bases and J by 11 bases, with 12 bases of the junction left unmatched. The CDR3 has 13 amino acids. The CDR3 sequence is CASSTTHRGDAFF. The CDR3 coding sequence is TGTGCCAGTAGCACGACCCACAGGGGAGACGCTTTCTTT.

V gene TRBV3-1 combines with J gene TRBJ1-3; D unresolved. The V end was cut by 0 bases, the J end by 0 bases, with 9 bases between. The CDR3 spans 16 residues. Germline CDR1 reads LGHDT; CDR2 reads YNNKEL (reference sequence). CDR3 nucleotides: TGTGCCAGCAGCCAAGAACGGCTTGACTCTGGAAACACCATATATTTT. Translating it yields CASSQERLDSGNTIYF.

This clonotype was counted a single time. The chain joins TRBV19 to TRBJ1-5; no firm D call. V shed 3 bases and J shed 14 bases, with 8 bases lying between them. Germline-derived CDR1 and CDR2 are LNHDA and SQIVND (reference sequence). This CDR3 is 10 amino acids long. CDR3 loop: CASSIEDEHF. CDR3 bases: TGTGCCAGTAGTATCGAAGACGAGCATTTT.

There are many counts of this clonotype. CDR3 DNA: TGTGCCAGCAGCTTACTCCCAACTGGCTACACCTTC. Translation: CASSLLPTGYTF. The chain couples TRBV7-9 to TRBJ1-2; D gene uncertain. CDR3 length: 12 residues. V lost 2 bases, J lost 7 bases, and 8 bases lay in between. In germline, CDR1 is SEHNR, CDR2 FQNEAQ (reference sequence).

This chain joins TRBV2 and TRBJ2-2, with 9 bases identical to TRBD2. Germline-derived CDR1 and CDR2 are SNHLY and FYNNEI. CDR3 length: 15 amino acids. V was clipped by 3 bases and J by 6 bases; unmatched bases: 5. CDR3 coding DNA: TGTGCCAGCAGTGAGGGACTAGCTTTCTCCGGGGAGCTGTTTTTT. Its protein is CASSEGLAFSGELFF.

This clonotype has more than one count but fewer than ten. A much larger clone differs by one base, so this may be a read error. Here the CDR3 DNA reads TGTGCCACGGGACAGCTGAACACCGGGGAGCCGTTTTTT. It specifies CATGQLNTGEPFF. The V call is TRBV24-1, the J call TRBJ2-2; 7 positions agree with TRBD1. The V gene's germline CDR1 is KGHDR and CDR2 SFDVKD. The CDR3 runs 13 residues.

The rearrangement links TRBV19 to TRBJ2-5; D call uncertain. V lost 3 bases and J lost 0, with 8 bases in between. Germline V gives CDR1 LNHDA, CDR2 SQIVND (reference sequence). CDR3 length: 14 residues. The CDR3 DNA reads TGTGCCAGTAGTATTGCCAGGAACCAAGAGACCCAGTACTTC. Encoded protein: CASSIARNQETQYF.

This clonotype was observed at least ten times. The CDR3 nucleotides read TGCGCCAGCAGCTTGATGACAAGACAGGCAGAGGGCACGTTCGAGCAGTACTTC. Its translation is CASSLMTRQAEGTFEQYF. The gene calls are TRBV5-1 and TRBJ2-7, with D tentatively TRBD1 (6 bases). The CDR3 totals 18 residues. V lost 1 base and J 6 bases, leaving 26 bases between the germline ends. Germline V gives CDR1 SGHRS, CDR2 YFSETQ.

V usage is TRBV7-2 and J usage is TRBJ2-1; possibly TRBD2 for D (5 bases). Germline-derived CDR1 and CDR2 are SGHTA and FQGNSA. CDR3 size: 12 residues. Trimming took off 5 bases at V and 13 bases at J, with 15 bases between the two ends. CDR3 nucleotide sequence: TGTGCCAGCAGCCAAATACTAGGAAGTCAGTTCTTC. Amino acid sequence: CASSQILGSQFF.

The chain couples TRBV25-1 to TRBJ2-7; a weak D match, TRBD2 (5 bases). CDR3 length equals 14 residues. Germline CDR1 and CDR2: MGHDK and SYGVNS. CDR3 sequence: CASLEAVKGYEQYF. CDR3 DNA sequence: TGTGCTAGCCTTGAAGCGGTGAAAGGGTACGAGCAGTACTTC.

This chain links TRBV15 with TRBJ1-1; D uncertain. The germline gives CDR1 LNHNV, CDR2 YYDKDF (reference sequence). The CDR3 is 11 residues long. V shed 0 bases and J shed 7 bases, with 3 bases lying between them. The CDR3 DNA reads TGTGCCACCAGCAGAGAGAATGAAGCTTTCTTT. This gives the protein CATSRENEAFF.

Comment on this clonotype: No conserved phenylalanine or tryptophan ends this CDR3, so it is likely a read error. The DNA is omitted, as the CDR3 cannot be located on it reliably, and the CDR3 follows TCRdb's listing. The rearrangement joins TRBV2 to TRBJ1-2; the D call of TRBD1 is as the table states it, not checked on the DNA. CDR1 is SNHLY and CDR2 is FYNNEI in the germline V gene. The CDR3 is 11 amino acids long, termini counted. CDR3 sequence: CASSEALRTRS.

This clonotype was seen at least ten times. The J gene is TRBJ1-2, the V gene TRBV11-3; D is undetermined. From germline, CDR1 is SGHNT and CDR2 YENEEA. There are 10 residues in the CDR3. V lost 7 bases and J lost 8, with 8 bases in between. CDR3: CASNPSGYTF. The DNA for the CDR3 is TGTGCCAGCAACCCTTCGGGCTACACCTTC.

This chain connects TRBV10-2 to TRBJ1-6, with D perhaps TRBD1 (6 bases). Germline CDR1 is WSHSY and CDR2 is SAAADI. This CDR3 is built from 13 residues. V dropped 8 bases and J dropped 14 bases, with 19 bases sitting between them. CDR3 DNA sequence: TGCGCCAGCCTAGAGGGGGGGCTGGTCTCCCTCCACTTT. Translating gives CASLEGGLVSLHF.

This clonotype was observed a handful of times. The chain employs TRBV7-9 and TRBJ2-1; D remains ambiguous. Germline values: CDR1 SEHNR, CDR2 FQNEAQ (reference sequence). The CDR3 extends over 11 amino acids. Trimming left V 3 bases short and J 9 bases short, with 6 bases between. CDR3 residues: CASSFLGEQFF. CDR3 bases: TGTGCCAGCAGCTTTCTCGGTGAGCAGTTCTTC.

This rearrangement joins TRBV9 to TRBJ1-2, with 8 nucleotides matching TRBD1. The CDR3 covers 17 residues. V was clipped by 2 bases and J by 4 bases; unmatched bases: 13. CDR1 is SGDLS and CDR2 is YYNGEE in the germline V gene. The CDR3 region is CASSVWTGTLRTYGYTF. The CDR3 region has the DNA TGTGCCAGCAGCGTCTGGACAGGGACTTTGAGGACCTATGGCTACACCTTC.

This clonotype was observed many times. The rearrangement joins TRBV6-5 to TRBJ1-2; D may be TRBD1 (5 bases). The V gene's germline CDR1 is MNHEY and CDR2 SVGAGI. Trimming removed 2 bases at V and 5 bases at J, with 12 bases between. The CDR3 extends over 14 amino acids. This chain's CDR3 is CASSYAGRSYGYTF. CDR3 nucleotides: TGTGCCAGCAGTTACGCGGGACGGAGTTATGGCTACACCTTC.

This clonotype came up many times. The J gene is TRBJ1-5, the V gene TRBV5-1; D is unclear. CDR1 and CDR2 from the germline V gene are SGHRS and YFSETQ. Deletions cut 4 bases from V and 4 bases from J, with 9 bases between. This CDR3 has 13 residues. In nucleotides, the CDR3 is TGCGCCAGCAGCCTCGACACAAATCAGCCCCAGCATTTT. It translates to CASSLDTNQPQHF.

This clonotype was counted at least ten times. V gene TRBV20-1 combines with J gene TRBJ1-6; TRBD1 agrees at 7 bases. Losses at the gene ends were 6 bases for V and 6 bases for J; bases not matched to a gene: 8. The V gene's germline CDR1 is DFQATT and CDR2 SNEGSKA (reference sequence). The length of the CDR3 is 14 residues. CDR3 amino acids: CSATRDSLNSPLHF. CDR3 coding DNA: TGCAGTGCGACCCGGGACAGCCTTAATTCACCCCTCCACTTT.

This clonotype was observed many times. The V call is TRBV19, the J call TRBJ2-7; TRBD2 matches at 10 bases. This CDR3 contains 17 residues. Trimming took 2 bases from V and 2 from J; bases not matched to a gene: 9. Germline CDR1 and CDR2: LNHDA and SQIVND (reference sequence). The CDR3 DNA reads TGTGCCAGTAGTATAAGGTTCCTAGCGGGAGTTCCCTACGAGCAGTACTTC. As protein: CASSIRFLAGVPYEQYF.

This clonotype was counted many times. The chain uses TRBV7-9 and TRBJ1-4, with D unresolved. Trimming left V 7 bases short and J 8 bases short, with 8 bases between. Germline lookup yields CDR1 SEHNR and CDR2 FQNEAQ (reference sequence). The CDR3 sequence is 11 residues long. The CDR3 is CASNTGEKLFF. DNA of the CDR3: TGTGCCAGCAACACGGGAGAAAAACTGTTTTTT.

J is TRBJ1-3 and V is TRBV6-6; D remains ambiguous. In germline, CDR1 is MNHNY, CDR2 SVGAGI (reference sequence). The CDR3 has 11 amino acids. Deletions cut 5 bases from V and 8 bases from J, with 7 bases between. DNA for the CDR3: TGTGCCAGCAGTCCATGGGACACCATATATTTT. Translated: CASSPWDTIYF.